This record concerns one T cell receptor (beta chain) sequence. One entry per CDR3 protein results from TCRdb running MiXCR on the 5' RACE reads. The profile shows around 1.7 million distinct CDR3 sequences, about 30% of them singletons. These data are taken from a study of identical twins. The CDR3 is made up of 17 amino acids. In germline, CDR1 is LGHNA, CDR2 YNFKEQ. After removal of 4 bases from V and 5 bases from J, the junction contained 8 bases not matched to a gene. This clonotype originated in a newborn girl in good health. The chain links TRBV4-2 to TRBJ1-6; TRBD1 matches 10 bases. Sequencing used cord blood. This chain's CDR3 is CASSPRDRGVNNSPLHF. The CDR3 coding sequence is TGTGCCAGCAGCCCTCGGGACAGGGGAGTGAATAATTCACCCCTCCACTTT.